The 3 T cell receptor beta chains below come from one sample, sequenced in a study of T cell repertoires in cytomegalovirus infection. TCRdb reprocessed the reads via MiXCR and lists one record per CDR3 protein. The sample yields some 700,000 distinct CDR3 sequences, less than 40% seen once. The sequenced sample was PBMCs. The receptors originated from a human donor in good health (CMV status not recorded). Some clones in this sample may be carry-over from other donors' samples.

This chain uses TRBV10-2 with TRBJ2-3; 10 bases match TRBD2. Germline assignment: CDR1 WSHSY and CDR2 SAAADI. V was pared by 4 bases and J by 4 bases, with 14 bases of the junction left unmatched. This CDR3 region has 18 residues. In nucleotides, the CDR3 is TGCGCCAGCAGTGGGGCCCTTGCTAGCGGGAGCGGGCCAGATACGCAGTATTTT. This gives the protein CASSGALASGSGPDTQYF.

This clonotype turned up a few times. This chain joins TRBV6-1 and TRBJ2-1; 9 bases align to TRBD2. This CDR3 has 16 residues. CDR1 is MNHNS, CDR2 SASEGT, per germline. V shed 6 bases, J shed 6 bases, and the junction held 12 bases outside the gene matches. The CDR3 loop is CASSPLTSGPSNEQFF. CDR3 bases: TGTGCCAGCAGCCCCCTCACTAGCGGGCCGTCCAATGAGCAGTTCTTC.

This clonotype showed up just a few times. This chain joins TRBV29-1 and TRBJ2-1, with 10 bases that match TRBD1. Per germline, CDR1 SQVTM and CDR2 ANQGSEA. Germline trimming cut 7 bases from V and 4 bases from J; bases unmatched to any gene: 4. The CDR3 spans 13 residues. The CDR3 reads CSGDRGAYNEQFF. DNA of the CDR3: TGCAGCGGGGACAGGGGCGCTTACAATGAGCAGTTCTTC.